Shown below are 26 T cell receptor beta chains from a single sample sequenced in a study of T cells in Graves' hyperthyroidism and ophthalmopathy. TCR beta CDR3 region amplification was performed from RNA transcripts. When the TCR CDR3 underwent first-round RT-PCR, the HTBI primer set was used. In TCRdb, the multiplex PCR reads were re-called with MiXCR into one record per CDR3 protein. The table records 600,000 to 850,000 distinct CDR3 sequences, under 20% of them present only once. Sequenced: blood. The receptors were sampled from a woman between 45 and 60 years old with Graves' hyperthyroidism that later progressed to Graves' ophthalmopathy.

This chain links TRBV10-3 with TRBJ2-1, with a possible D match to TRBD2 (7 bases). V lost 2 bases and J lost 7, with 15 bases in between. CDR1 ENHRY and CDR2 SYGVKD come from the germline V gene. This CDR3 has 15 residues. CDR3 loop: CAISEDGGGLNEQFF. The CDR3 nucleotides are TGTGCCATCAGTGAGGATGGGGGGGGGCTGAATGAGCAGTTCTTC.

This clonotype was seen repeatedly, ten times or more. The chain combines TRBV12-3 or TRBV12-4 with TRBJ1-6; 9 bases match TRBD1. V was clipped by 7 bases and J by 3 bases; unmatched bases: 7. This CDR3 has 16 residues. The CDR3 reads CASTSRDRDYNSPLHF. As DNA, the CDR3 is TGTGCCAGCACCTCCCGGGACAGGGACTATAATTCACCCCTCCACTTT.

This clonotype came up a few times. The V gene is TRBV7-6, the J gene TRBJ2-5; 10 bases are a match to TRBD1. The CDR3 consists of 17 residues. The germline gives CDR1 SGHVS, CDR2 FNYEAQ. Unmatched junction bases numbered 13, after V lost 5 bases and J lost 4 bases. As DNA, the CDR3 is TGTGCCAGCAGCCCGCGGGGCGGGACAGGGGTTGGAGAGACCCAGTACTTC. Translation: CASSPRGGTGVGETQYF.

This clonotype showed up many times. Mismatch with germline at one junction end may stem from a read error. The gene calls are TRBV5-1 and TRBJ2-2; D perhaps matches TRBD1 (6 bases). Germline V gene data show CDR1 as SGHRS and CDR2 as YFSETQ. This CDR3 region has 15 residues. The CDR3 here is CASSSRTANTGELFF. CDR3 DNA: TGTGCCAGCAGTTCCCGGACAGCGAACACCGGGGAGCTGTTTTTT.

This clonotype was counted only a few times. This rearrangement joins TRBV4-1 to TRBJ2-3; 7 positions agree with TRBD2. The trim removed 3 bases at V and 3 bases at J, leaving 9 bases unmatched. Germline V gene data show CDR1 as MGHRA and CDR2 as YSYEKL. The CDR3 is made up of 16 amino acids. CDR3 loop: CASSHPAGVWTDTQYF. For the CDR3, the DNA is TGCGCCAGCAGCCATCCGGCGGGGGTTTGGACAGATACGCAGTATTTT.

The sample holds a few counts of this clonotype. The chain combines TRBV7-9 with TRBJ2-3, with 9 nucleotides matching TRBD2. Losses at the gene ends were 3 bases for V and 6 bases for J; bases not matched to a gene: 7. Germline loops: CDR1 SEHNR, CDR2 FQNEAQ (reference sequence). CDR3 length: 15 amino acids. The CDR3 loop is CASSFLAGTGDTQYF. In DNA, the CDR3 is TGTGCCAGCAGCTTTCTAGCGGGGACGGGGGATACGCAGTATTTT.

This chain links TRBV11-2 with TRBJ2-2; D unresolved. Germline V gene lookup returns CDR1 SGHAT and CDR2 FQNNGV. V lost 7 bases and J lost 1, with 10 bases in between. CDR3 size: 14 residues. This chain's CDR3 is CASIVQENTGELFF. DNA for the CDR3: TGTGCCAGCATCGTCCAGGAGAACACCGGGGAGCTGTTTTTT. The entire variable domain, with the rest obtained from reference TRBV11-2 and TRBJ2-2, is as follows: EAGVAQSPRYKIIEKRQSVAFWCNPISGHATLYWYQQILGQGPKLLIQFQNNGVVDDSQLPKDRFSAERLKGVDSTLKIQPAKLEDSAVYLCASIVQENTGELFFGEGSRLTVL.

This clonotype has a count of ten or more. J is TRBJ2-7 and V is TRBV27; the match to TRBD1 covers 11 bases. This CDR3 region has 15 residues. V lost 3 bases to trimming and J lost 2 bases; unmatched junction nucleotides: 3. Germline CDR1 is MNHEY and CDR2 is SMNVEV (reference sequence). The CDR3 region is CASSFSGQGAYEQYF. The DNA for the CDR3 is TGTGCCAGCAGTTTCTCGGGACAGGGGGCCTACGAGCAGTACTTC.

Regarding this clonotype: At one boundary the junction diverges from the germline segment, which might be a read error. The J gene is TRBJ1-1, the V gene TRBV5-1, with 8 bases fitting TRBD1. The CDR3 consists of 16 residues. CDR1 and CDR2 (germline): SGHRS, YFSETQ. For the CDR3, the DNA is TGCGCCGGCAGCTTGATTGGACAGGGAGGAGGCACTGAAGCTTTCTTT. Its protein is CAGSLIGQGGGTEAFF.

A few counts support this clonotype. The V call is TRBV7-6, the J call TRBJ2-2, with 12 bases lining up with TRBD1. The V and J ends lost 6 bases and 6 bases, in that order; junction bases with no gene match: 5. Germline CDR1 SGHVS, CDR2 FNYEAQ. CDR3 length: 15 amino acids. CDR3 sequence reads: CASSLRDRGPGELFF. In DNA, the CDR3 is TGTGCCAGCAGTCTCCGGGACAGGGGGCCCGGGGAGCTGTTTTTT.

There are a few counts of this clonotype. V is TRBV7-9 and J is TRBJ1-3; 11 nucleotides agree with TRBD1. CDR3 length equals 15 residues. V trimming: 4 bases; J trimming: 1 base; junction bases outside the gene matches: 0. Per germline, CDR1 SEHNR and CDR2 FQNEAQ (reference sequence). In DNA, the CDR3 is TGTGCCAGCAGCTGGGACAGGGGGTCTGGAAACACCATATATTTT. This sequence encodes CASSWDRGSGNTIYF.

This clonotype has more than one count but fewer than ten. The chain employs TRBV29-1 and TRBJ1-1; D not resolved. Trimming removed 2 bases from V and 2 bases from J, with 18 bases in between. The V gene's germline CDR1 is SQVTM and CDR2 ANQGSEA. The CDR3 totals 16 residues. The CDR3 nucleotides read TGCAGCGTTGAAAACCCCGGGCGGGCGGCTAACACTGAAGCTTTCTTT. Its protein is CSVENPGRAANTEAFF.

This rearrangement joins TRBV27 to TRBJ2-2; D may be TRBD2 (6 bases). With 6 bases removed from V and 11 bases from J, the gap between germline ends came to 19 bases. CDR1 and CDR2 from the germline V gene are MNHEY and SMNVEV (reference sequence). The CDR3 spans 14 residues. This chain's CDR3 is CASSWDFPAQELFF. The CDR3 DNA sequence: TGTGCCAGCAGCTGGGACTTTCCAGCACAAGAGCTGTTTTTT.

The chain employs TRBV7-9 and TRBJ1-2; 11 bases match TRBD1. The CDR3 runs 15 residues. Germline loops: CDR1 SEHNR, CDR2 FQNEAQ (reference sequence). J was trimmed by 5 bases and V by 4 bases; bases with no gene match: 6. CDR3 amino acids: CASSYGQGARYGYTF. CDR3 nucleotides: TGTGCCAGCAGCTACGGACAGGGGGCGAGGTATGGCTACACCTTC.

This chain connects TRBV4-1 to TRBJ1-5, with 7 bases aligning to TRBD1. Per germline, CDR1 MGHRA and CDR2 YSYEKL. This CDR3 is built from 16 residues. J was trimmed by 6 bases and V by 1 base; bases with no gene match: 9. In DNA, the CDR3 is TGCGCCAGCAGCCAAGTCATCAGGGGGAACGGTCAGCCCCAGCATTTT. Translated: CASSQVIRGNGQPQHF.

There are many counts of this clonotype. This rearrangement joins TRBV5-1 to TRBJ1-1; a possible D gene is TRBD1 (6 bases). V was clipped by 0 bases and J by 0 bases, with 12 bases between them. The CDR3 extends over 16 amino acids. CDR1 and CDR2 from the germline V gene are SGHRS and YFSETQ. This chain's CDR3 is CASSLVQGTLNTEAFF. The CDR3 region has the DNA TGCGCCAGCAGCTTGGTCCAAGGGACATTGAACACTGAAGCTTTCTTT.

This clonotype was seen a few times. The chain uses TRBV20-1 and TRBJ2-3; D is undetermined. This CDR3 comprises 14 residues. The germline V and J ends were trimmed by 4 bases and 0 bases, with 11 bases remaining between them. Germline V gene lookup returns CDR1 DFQATT and CDR2 SNEGSKA (reference sequence). DNA of the CDR3: TGCAGTGCTACCCGGGTCCCTAGCACAGATACGCAGTATTTT. Encoded protein: CSATRVPSTDTQYF.

This sequence joins TRBV27 and TRBJ2-6; D is unclear. The germline gives CDR1 MNHEY, CDR2 SMNVEV (reference sequence). The CDR3 loop spans 13 amino acids. Trimming took 11 bases from V and 0 from J, leaving 8 bases between them. CDR3 bases: TGTGCCGCAGGCGCCTCTGGGGCCAACGTCCTGACTTTC. Its translation: CAAGASGANVLTF.

In its sample, this clonotype was seen a few times. V usage is TRBV6-1 and J usage is TRBJ2-3, with 10 bases matching TRBD2. V gave up 5 bases and J gave up 0 bases; unmatched junction bases: 5. Germline values: CDR1 MNHNS, CDR2 SASEGT. The length of the CDR3 is 16 residues. CDR3 nucleotide sequence: TGTGCCAGCAGTTTAGCGGGGGGACCTAGCACAGATACGCAGTATTTT. It translates to CASSLAGGPSTDTQYF.

The chain employs TRBV18 and TRBJ1-6; the match to TRBD1 covers 9 bases. This CDR3 contains 17 residues. V trimming: 1 base; J trimming: 9 bases; junction bases outside the gene matches: 10. Germline values: CDR1 KGHSH, CDR2 LQKENI. DNA for the CDR3: TGTGCCAGCTCACCACGGACAGGGGCGGATAGGGGTTCACCCCTCCACTTT. It translates to CASSPRTGADRGSPLHF.

This clonotype has at least ten counts. The chain links TRBV6-5 to TRBJ2-5; 15 bases agree with TRBD2. Losses at the gene ends were 0 bases for V and 4 bases for J; bases not matched to a gene: 0. Germline CDR1 reads MNHEY; CDR2 reads SVGAGI. This CDR3 comprises 16 residues. CDR3 bases: TGTGCCAGCAGTTACTCGGGACTAGCGGGGGGAGAGACCCAGTACTTC. It encodes CASSYSGLAGGETQYF.

The chain is built from TRBV3-1 and TRBJ2-1, with a tentative D call TRBD1 (6 bases). Germline V gives CDR1 LGHDT, CDR2 YNNKEL (reference sequence). Trimming cost V 4 bases and J 4 bases, with 14 bases left between them. The CDR3 contains 15 residues. The chain's CDR3 is CASSRADRDYNEQFF. CDR3 bases: TGTGCCAGCAGCCGGGCGGACAGAGATTACAATGAGCAGTTCTTC.

This clonotype occurred a few times. CDR3 nucleotide sequence: TGTGCCTGGAGTCCAGGGTTTACAGATACGCAGTATTTT. Protein: CAWSPGFTDTQYF. The chain links TRBV30 to TRBJ2-3, with D possibly being TRBD1 (5 bases). Per germline, CDR1 GTSNPN and CDR2 SVGIG (reference sequence). CDR3 size: 13 residues. The V gene lost 2 bases and the J gene lost 3 bases, with 9 bases spanning the gap.

The V gene is TRBV7-2, the J gene TRBJ2-3; perhaps TRBD1 as D (7 bases). Trimming took off 3 bases at V and 10 bases at J, with 20 bases between the two ends. The CDR3 loop spans 15 amino acids. From germline, CDR1 is SGHTA and CDR2 FQGNSA. CDR3 residues: CASSFLWRGRLAQYF. The CDR3 DNA reads TGTGCCAGCAGCTTTCTGTGGAGGGGGCGTTTGGCGCAGTATTTT.

In its sample, this clonotype was seen many times. The V call is TRBV6-1, the J call TRBJ1-2; 8 bases match TRBD1. With V trimmed by 3 bases and J by 9 bases, 12 bases remained unmatched. There are 15 residues in the CDR3. Germline lookup yields CDR1 MNHNS and CDR2 SASEGT. The CDR3 bases are TGTGCCAGCAGTGAGGACAGGGCGGTCAACGTCCGCTACACCTTC. It is translated as CASSEDRAVNVRYTF.

The V call is TRBV18, the J call TRBJ1-6, with TRBD1 matching over 7 bases. V was pared by 2 bases and J by 0 bases, with 7 bases of the junction left unmatched. Germline values: CDR1 KGHSH, CDR2 LQKENI. The CDR3 extends over 18 amino acids. CDR3 amino acids: CASSPLAGGSSYNSPLHF. DNA for the CDR3: TGTGCCAGCTCACCATTGGCAGGGGGAAGCTCCTATAATTCACCCCTCCACTTT.